A selection of T cell receptor beta chains follows, all from one sample in a study of early T cells in non-severe SARS-CoV-2 infection. TCRdb used MiXCR to reprocess the 5' RACE reads, holding one entry per CDR3 protein. Among about 110,000 distinct CDR3 sequences listed, about 12% were seen once. Sequenced material: whole blood. All receptors come from an adult who was a healthcare worker with PCR-confirmed SARS-CoV-2 infection or an uninfected control (not recorded which). The CDR3 runs from the conserved cysteine through the conserved F or W. The D gene is left open where the match is weak. Not all rows give a size; the values are once, few, many and, for expanded clones, a class.

abundance	d_gene	v_gene	j_gene	CDR3nt	CDR3aa
few	TRBD2	TRBV9	TRBJ2-2	TGTGCCAGCAGCGTTGAACTAGCGGGAGGGCCGAACACCGGGGAGCTGTTTTTT	CASSVELAGGPNTGELFF
few	-	TRBV5-1	TRBJ2-6	TGCGCCAGCAGGTATCACGGTACCGAACTCTCTGGGGCCAACGTCCTGACTTTC	CASRYHGTELSGANVLTF
few	-	TRBV11-2	TRBJ2-2	TGTGCCAGCAGTTGGCCCGGGGAGCTGTTTTTT	CASSWPGELFF
once	-	TRBV29-1	TRBJ2-1	TGCAGCGTTACACCGGGACTCCAAAACCCCAATGAGCAGTTCTTC	CSVTPGLQNPNEQFF
many	-	TRBV2	TRBJ2-1	TGTGCCAGCATGTTTGAGCGGATGACTAACAATGAGCAGTTCTTC	CASMFERMTNNEQFF
-	-	TRBV12-3/TRBV12-4	TRBJ1-2	TGTGCCAGCAGTCCCGACCCCCGGCAGGGAAGACCCTATGGCTACACCTTC	CASSPDPRQGRPYGYTF
few	-	TRBV30	TRBJ1-1	TGTGCCTGGAGTGTGGGGGTTAACACTGAAGCTTTCTTT	CAWSVGVNTEAFF
few	TRBD1	TRBV20-1	TRBJ1-2	TGCAGTGCTAAACACAGGGGGAATAGCTATGGCTACACCTTC	CSAKHRGNSYGYTF
many	-	TRBV29-1	TRBJ1-6	TGCAGCGCTAGGACGGGACCTGATAATTCACCCCTCCACTTT	CSARTGPDNSPLHF
-	-	TRBV2	TRBJ2-3	TGTGCCAGCTCTACTAGCCGAACCACAGATACGCAGTATTTT	CASSTSRTTDTQYF
-	TRBD2	TRBV20-1	TRBJ2-4	TGCAGTGCTAGAGGGACTAGCTCAAAAAACATTCAGTACTTC	CSARGTSSKNIQYF
many	-	TRBV7-6	TRBJ1-6	TGTGCCAGCAGCTACTTTTCGCAAACAGGGATAAGTTCACCCCTCCACTTT	CASSYFSQTGISSPLHF
few	-	TRBV30	TRBJ1-5	TGTGCCTGGAGTTCTGGGACGGACAACAATCAGCCCCAGCATTTT	CAWSSGTDNNQPQHF
many	TRBD2	TRBV28	TRBJ2-5	TGTGCCAGCATCCCCCTCCCCGGGCGGGGGGAAGAGACCCAGTACTTC	CASIPLPGRGEETQYF
few	-	TRBV6-5	TRBJ1-5	TGTGCCAGCAGTCCCGGGGGGGGATCCAATCAGCCCCAGCATTTT	CASSPGGGSNQPQHF
many	-	TRBV30	TRBJ1-1	TGTGCCTGGAGTTCGAACGCGGGCACTGAAGCTTTCTTT	CAWSSNAGTEAFF
-	TRBD2	TRBV20-1	TRBJ2-2	TGCAGTGCCCTAGCGGGACCGAACACCCGGGAGCTGTTTTTT	CSALAGPNTRELFF
-	TRBD2	TRBV10-3	TRBJ2-1	TGTGCCATCAGTGCGGGACTAGATGACAATGAGCAGTTCTTC	CAISAGLDDNEQFF
-	-	TRBV11-2	TRBJ2-7	TGTGCCAGCACCCTCCTTTTCCTGGGGGAGCAGTACTTC	CASTLLFLGEQYF
-	TRBD1	TRBV2	TRBJ1-6	TGTGCCAGCAGCCGACAGGGACCCTATAATTCACCCCTCCACTTT	CASSRQGPYNSPLHF
few	-	TRBV30	TRBJ1-2	TGTGCCAGATCCACTGGGGGATTGAACTATGGCTACACCTTC	CARSTGGLNYGYTF
few	-	TRBV5-5	TRBJ2-5	TGTGCCAGCAGCCTAGGTCTGCTAGAAGAGACCCAGTACTTC	CASSLGLLEETQYF
many	-	TRBV20-1	TRBJ1-6	TGCAGTGCTAGAAGGGCGAAGAGACTTACGGCAGGGGCACCCCTCCACTTT	CSARRAKRLTAGAPLHF
-	-	TRBV29-1	TRBJ2-3	TGCAGCGCTTCCGGGACCGATTCTCTAACGCAGTATTTT	CSASGTDSLTQYF
few	TRBD2	TRBV29-1	TRBJ2-3	TGCAGCGTTGAAGAAATCGTAGCGGGGGGGCCAGATACGCAGTATTTT	CSVEEIVAGGPDTQYF
few	-	TRBV5-1	TRBJ2-3	TGCGCCAGCAGCTTGGTAGGCGGGTTCACAGATACGCAGTATTTT	CASSLVGGFTDTQYF
-	TRBD1	TRBV18	TRBJ2-2	TGTGCCAGCTCGATGGACAGGCAGAACACCGGGGAGCTGTTTTTT	CASSMDRQNTGELFF
many	-	TRBV24-1	TRBJ2-3	TGTGCCACCAGTGATTTGAGGTCAGATACGCAGTATTTT	CATSDLRSDTQYF
few	-	TRBV29-1	TRBJ1-2	TGCAGCGTTGAGCCGGCAGGGGAGAACTATGGCTACACCTTC	CSVEPAGENYGYTF
-	-	TRBV7-9	TRBJ1-1	TGTGCCAGCAGGGACACCTTGAACACTGAAGCTTTCTTT	CASRDTLNTEAFF
many	TRBD1	TRBV27	TRBJ2-7	TGTGCCAGCAGTTATGGACAGGGGGGTTACTACGAGCAGTACTTC	CASSYGQGGYYEQYF
few	-	TRBV6-1	TRBJ2-1	TGTGCCAGCAGTGAAGGGCCTGGGGGGAATGAGCAGTTCTTC	CASSEGPGGNEQFF
-	-	TRBV12-3/TRBV12-4	TRBJ2-1	TGTGCCAGCAGTTTAGGAGGATTATACAATGAGCAGTTCTTC	CASSLGGLYNEQFF
few	TRBD1	TRBV11-1	TRBJ1-2	TGTGCCAGCAGCCAAGACCCGGGACAGGGGAACTATGGCTACACCTTC	CASSQDPGQGNYGYTF
few	TRBD2	TRBV19	TRBJ2-5	TGTGCCAGTAGTATAGATTTGGATAGCGGGGGTCAATACTTC	CASSIDLDSGGQYF
-	TRBD1	TRBV12-3/TRBV12-4	TRBJ1-2	TGTGCCAGCAGTTTACAGGACAGGGGCCCCGACTATGGCTACACCTTC	CASSLQDRGPDYGYTF
many	-	TRBV6-5	TRBJ2-1	TGTGCCAGCAGTTACTATTCCAGGATACGCTCCTACAATGAGCAGTTCTTC	CASSYYSRIRSYNEQFF
many	-	TRBV5-1	TRBJ2-2	TGCGCCAGCAGCTTTGGATTGCTGGCCGGGCTTAACACCGGGGAGCTGTTTTTT	CASSFGLLAGLNTGELFF
-	-	TRBV9	TRBJ2-6	TGTGCCAGCAGCCCCCACAGAGGGGATCGATATTTAGGGGCCAACGTCCTGACTTTC	CASSPHRGDRYLGANVLTF
few	TRBD2	TRBV7-2	TRBJ2-4	TGTGCCAGCAGCTTAGGAGGGTGGCGGGAGGAAAACATTCAGTACTTC	CASSLGGWREENIQYF
-	TRBD2	TRBV28	TRBJ2-1	TGTGCCAGCAGTTTACCTAGCGGGGGTGACTCCTACAATGAGCAGTTCTTC	CASSLPSGGDSYNEQFF
many	-	TRBV20-1	TRBJ2-1	TGCAGTGCCAGACCGCCTGGCGGAGGTAGGAATGAGCAGTTCTTC	CSARPPGGGRNEQFF
few	TRBD2	TRBV11-2	TRBJ2-7	TGTGCCAGCAGCTCGAGAGCCGGACTAGCGGGAGTCTACGAGCAGTACTTC	CASSSRAGLAGVYEQYF
many	-	TRBV5-8	TRBJ1-1	TGTGCCAGCAGCTTGACGCAGACCGGGTCTTTCTTT	CASSLTQTGSFF
many	TRBD1	TRBV29-1	TRBJ1-1	TGCAGCGCCGCAGGGGGGACCCACACTGAAGCTTTCTTT	CSAAGGTHTEAFF
-	-	TRBV28	TRBJ2-1	TGTGCCAGCAACATGGTGATGGGGGCAGCGGCTTACAATGAGCAGTTCTTC	CASNMVMGAAAYNEQFF
many	-	TRBV12-3/TRBV12-4	TRBJ1-1	TGTGCCAGCAGTTTAAGAGGGTCCGCGAACACTGAAGCTTTCTTT	CASSLRGSANTEAFF
many	TRBD2	TRBV12-3/TRBV12-4	TRBJ2-1	TGTGCCAGCACCCCTCGGTCCAGCGGGGCCCTCAATGAGCAGTTCTTC	CASTPRSSGALNEQFF
few	-	TRBV6-2/TRBV6-3	TRBJ1-1	TGTGCCAGCAGTTACCCGGCTTTGCGGGTGGGCACTGAAGCTTTCTTT	CASSYPALRVGTEAFF
many	-	TRBV5-6	TRBJ1-2	TGTGCCAGCACCCAAATCGGGGTTGGATATGACTATGGCTACACCTTC	CASTQIGVGYDYGYTF
-	TRBD1	TRBV20-1	TRBJ1-5	TGCAGTACAAAGACAGGGTGGGAGCCCCAGCATTTT	CSTKTGWEPQHF
few	TRBD2	TRBV20-1	TRBJ2-7	TGCAGTGCTAGAGGGGGCGGGGGACTCTACGAGCAGTACTTC	CSARGGGGLYEQYF
many	TRBD1	TRBV28	TRBJ2-7	TGTGCCAGCAGTCCAGCGGACAGGTCATCCTACGAGCAGTACTTC	CASSPADRSSYEQYF
few	TRBD2	TRBV7-2	TRBJ2-5	TGTGCCAGCAGCTTGAAGGCACCGCGGCTAGCGGGGGGCCGCCAAGAGACCCAGTACTTC	CASSLKAPRLAGGRQETQYF